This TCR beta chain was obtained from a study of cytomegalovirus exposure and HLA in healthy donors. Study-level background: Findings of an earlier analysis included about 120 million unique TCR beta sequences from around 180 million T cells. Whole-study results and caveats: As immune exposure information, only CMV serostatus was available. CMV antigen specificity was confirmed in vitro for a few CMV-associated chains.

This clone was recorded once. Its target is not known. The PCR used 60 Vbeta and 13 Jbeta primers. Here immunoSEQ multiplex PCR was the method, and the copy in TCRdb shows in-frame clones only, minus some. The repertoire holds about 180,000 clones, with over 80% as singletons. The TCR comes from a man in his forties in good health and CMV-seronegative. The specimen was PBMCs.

The CDR3 loop reads CASRTQGSGNQPQHF. CDR3 bases: TGTGCCAGCAGGACACAGGGTAGCGGCAATCAGCCCCAGCATTTT. The V gene is TRBV2, the J gene TRBJ1-5; D may be TRBD1 (6 bases). This CDR3 has 15 amino acids. Trimming took 6 bases from V and 2 from J, leaving 14 bases between them. The germline V gene has CDR1 SNHLY and CDR2 FYNNEI.